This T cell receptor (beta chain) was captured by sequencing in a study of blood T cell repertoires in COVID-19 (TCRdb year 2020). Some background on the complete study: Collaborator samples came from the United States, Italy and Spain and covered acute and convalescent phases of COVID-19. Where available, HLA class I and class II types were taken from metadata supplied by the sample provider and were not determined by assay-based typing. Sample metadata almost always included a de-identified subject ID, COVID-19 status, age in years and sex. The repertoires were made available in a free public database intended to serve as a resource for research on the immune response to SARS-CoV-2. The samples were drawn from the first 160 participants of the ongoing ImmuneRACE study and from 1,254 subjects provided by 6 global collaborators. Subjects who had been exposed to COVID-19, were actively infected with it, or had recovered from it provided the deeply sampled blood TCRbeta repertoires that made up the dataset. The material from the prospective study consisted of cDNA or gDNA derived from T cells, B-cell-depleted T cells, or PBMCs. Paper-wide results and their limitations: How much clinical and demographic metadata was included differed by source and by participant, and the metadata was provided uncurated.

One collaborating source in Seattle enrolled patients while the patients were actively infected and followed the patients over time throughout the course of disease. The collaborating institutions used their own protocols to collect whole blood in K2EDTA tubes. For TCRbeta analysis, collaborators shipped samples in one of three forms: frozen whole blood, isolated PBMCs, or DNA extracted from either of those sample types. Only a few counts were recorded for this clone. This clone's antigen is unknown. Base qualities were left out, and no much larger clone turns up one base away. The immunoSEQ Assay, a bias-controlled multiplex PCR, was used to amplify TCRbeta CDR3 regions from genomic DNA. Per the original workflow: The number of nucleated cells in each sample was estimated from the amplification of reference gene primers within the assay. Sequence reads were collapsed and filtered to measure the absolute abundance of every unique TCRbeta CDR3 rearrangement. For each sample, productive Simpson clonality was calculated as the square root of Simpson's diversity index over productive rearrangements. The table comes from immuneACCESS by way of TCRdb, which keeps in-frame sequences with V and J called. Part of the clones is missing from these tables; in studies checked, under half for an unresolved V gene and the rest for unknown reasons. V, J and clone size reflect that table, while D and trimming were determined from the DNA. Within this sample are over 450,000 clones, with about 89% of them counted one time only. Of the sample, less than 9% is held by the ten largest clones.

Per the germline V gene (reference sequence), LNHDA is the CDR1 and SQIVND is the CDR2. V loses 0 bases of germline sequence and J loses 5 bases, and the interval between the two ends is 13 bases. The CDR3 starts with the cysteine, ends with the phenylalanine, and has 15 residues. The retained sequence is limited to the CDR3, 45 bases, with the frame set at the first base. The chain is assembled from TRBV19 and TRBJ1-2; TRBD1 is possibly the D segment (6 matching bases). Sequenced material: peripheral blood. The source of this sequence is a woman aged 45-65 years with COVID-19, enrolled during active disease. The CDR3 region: CASSIDRGPSYGYTF. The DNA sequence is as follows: TGTGCCAGTAGTATAGACAGGGGTCCTTCATATGGCTACACCTTC.